Only one count was recorded for the clone carrying this T cell receptor beta chain. Its antigen is as yet unknown. Assay: immunoSEQ multiplex PCR; the TCRdb copy retains only in-frame clones and omits some. The sample holds some 96,000 clones, about 87% seen once. This entry is derived from a study of T cell responses to AZD1222 COVID-19 vaccine. The CDR3 runs to 15 residues. V was clipped by 1 base and J by 9 bases, with 14 bases between them. In germline, CDR1 is SGHDT, CDR2 YYEEEE. Findings and caveats of the study: Among AZD1222 vaccinees, only 5 to 7 were seropositive at baseline. In the spike-specific TCR repertoire, nearly half reportedly target unmutated variant regions.

This specimen consisted of peripheral blood, obtained on day 0 of AZD1222 vaccination. The gene calls are TRBV5-6 and TRBJ1-6, with unresolved D. This sequence was found in an adult in good health. The CDR3: CASSLLPDALSPLHF. The CDR3 bases are TGTGCCAGCAGCTTGCTGCCCGACGCACTTTCACCCCTCCACTTT.